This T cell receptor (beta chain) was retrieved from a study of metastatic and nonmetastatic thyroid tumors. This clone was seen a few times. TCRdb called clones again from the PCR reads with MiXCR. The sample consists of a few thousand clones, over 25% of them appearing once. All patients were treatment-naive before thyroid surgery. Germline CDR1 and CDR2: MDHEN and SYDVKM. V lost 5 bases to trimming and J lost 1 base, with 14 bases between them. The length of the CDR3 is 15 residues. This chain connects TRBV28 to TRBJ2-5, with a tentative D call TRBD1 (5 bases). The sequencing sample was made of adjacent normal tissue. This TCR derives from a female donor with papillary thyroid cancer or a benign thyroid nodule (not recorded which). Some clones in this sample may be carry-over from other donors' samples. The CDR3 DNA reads TGTGCCAGCAGTGCCAGGGCTATTAGCCAAGAGACCCAGTACTTC. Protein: CASSARAISQETQYF.